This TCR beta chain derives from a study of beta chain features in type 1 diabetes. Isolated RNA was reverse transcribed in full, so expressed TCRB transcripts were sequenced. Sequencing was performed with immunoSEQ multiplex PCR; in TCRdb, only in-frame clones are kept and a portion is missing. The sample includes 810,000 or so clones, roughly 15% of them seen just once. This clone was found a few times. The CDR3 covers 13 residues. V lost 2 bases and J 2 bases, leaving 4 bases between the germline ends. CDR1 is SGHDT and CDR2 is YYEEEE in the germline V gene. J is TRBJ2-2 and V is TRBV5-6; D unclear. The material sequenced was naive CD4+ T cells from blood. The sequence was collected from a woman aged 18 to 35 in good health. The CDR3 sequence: CASSFVNTGELFF. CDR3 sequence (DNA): TGTGCCAGCAGCTTCGTAAACACCGGGGAGCTGTTTTTT.